This T cell receptor beta chain was captured in a study of PD-1 blockade in classical Hodgkin lymphoma. Whole-study findings and limits: A significant rise in TCR diversity was seen by C4D1 for CD4+ cells but not for CD8+ cells. Newly diagnosed patients were said to have less baseline TCR diversity than healthy donors did.

Measured with immunoSEQ multiplex PCR; TCRdb has only the in-frame clones, and not every one. In the table there are more than 70,000 clones, roughly 91% of which are singletons. V lost 4 bases to trimming and J lost 2 bases; unmatched junction nucleotides: 7. Per the germline V gene, CDR1 is SGHRS and CDR2 is YFSETQ. The CDR3 sequence is 16 residues long. To note about this clone: The target antigen is unknown.

There was relapse after autologous stem cell transplantation in every patient, and there was variation in brentuximab vedotin exposure. The rearrangement uses TRBV5-1 and TRBJ2-3, with 10 bases matching TRBD2. The receptor was derived from a human donor with classical Hodgkin lymphoma. The specimen was peripheral blood mononuclear cells (PBMCs), collected before the second cycle of nivolumab. The CDR3 sequence is CASSRELAGITDTQYF. The CDR3 DNA follows: TGCGCCAGCAGCCGCGAACTAGCGGGGATCACAGATACGCAGTATTTT. Complete variable domain (other parts from reference TRBV5-1 and TRBJ2-3): KAGVTQTPRYLIKTRGQQVTLSCSPISGHRSVSWYQQTPGQGLQFLFEYFSETQRNKGNFPGRFSGRQFSNSRSEMNVSTLELGDSALYLCASSRELAGITDTQYFGPGTRLTVL.